The sequence of this T cell receptor beta chain was determined in a study of regulatory and conventional T cells in RAG deficiency. Findings and limits, study-wide: Shorter CDR3s in all patient subsets; >75% Treg-Tconv overlap in Omenn. In Omenn syndrome, sorted "Tregs" may be peripherally activated cells. Omenn syndrome and CID/AS patients had roughly 100-fold fewer unique Treg TCR beta sequences, versus about 10-fold elsewhere. Control T-cell subsets had markedly higher Shannon entropy and lower Simpson indices than RAG-deficient patients.

Produced via immunoSEQ multiplex PCR; TCRdb's table is partial and in-frame only. The sample consists of 15,000 to 20,000 clones, around 90% of them appearing once. Germline values: CDR1 SGHAT, CDR2 FQNNGV. The CDR3 loop spans 13 amino acids. Trimming took off 0 bases at V and 11 bases at J, with 11 bases between the two ends. Blood CD4+ CD25-high CD127-low regulatory T cells supplied the genomic DNA template. Regarding this clone: No antigen is known for it.

This sample also belongs to another study, concerning regulatory T cells. That work adds: The PCR used 52 TRBV and 13 TRBJ primers.

What was sequenced was Tregs sorted from blood. The gene calls are TRBV11-2 and TRBJ2-1, with D possibly matching TRBD1 (5 bases). The source of this sequence is a human donor in good health. The CDR3 coding sequence is TGTGCCAGCAGCTTAGATCGGGCAGGGCAGCAGTTCTTC. Its translation is CASSLDRAGQQFF.